The clone carrying this T cell receptor beta chain was counted many times. The antigen is not known. The germline V gene has CDR1 LGHDT and CDR2 YNNKEL (reference sequence). There are 12 residues in the CDR3. Trimming cost V 1 base and J 7 bases, with 5 bases left between them. The data are from a study of early T cells in non-severe SARS-CoV-2 infection. Findings of the study overall: In VDJdb matching, anti-spike CD8 responses were favored while private and CD4 specificities went missing.

Individual cDNA molecules received unique molecular identifiers. Each CDR3 protein gets one entry after TCRdb re-called the 5' RACE reads with MiXCR. The sample records approximately 37,000 distinct CDR3 sequences, 5% to 6% being singletons. The clonotype comes from an adult who was a healthcare worker with PCR-confirmed SARS-CoV-2 infection or an uninfected control (not recorded which). This rearrangement joins TRBV3-1 to TRBJ2-1, with unresolved D. This material consisted of whole blood, taken at baseline. The CDR3, as DNA: TGTGCCAGCAGCCAAGGAGAGAATGAGCAGTTCTTC. This codes for CASSQGENEQFF.